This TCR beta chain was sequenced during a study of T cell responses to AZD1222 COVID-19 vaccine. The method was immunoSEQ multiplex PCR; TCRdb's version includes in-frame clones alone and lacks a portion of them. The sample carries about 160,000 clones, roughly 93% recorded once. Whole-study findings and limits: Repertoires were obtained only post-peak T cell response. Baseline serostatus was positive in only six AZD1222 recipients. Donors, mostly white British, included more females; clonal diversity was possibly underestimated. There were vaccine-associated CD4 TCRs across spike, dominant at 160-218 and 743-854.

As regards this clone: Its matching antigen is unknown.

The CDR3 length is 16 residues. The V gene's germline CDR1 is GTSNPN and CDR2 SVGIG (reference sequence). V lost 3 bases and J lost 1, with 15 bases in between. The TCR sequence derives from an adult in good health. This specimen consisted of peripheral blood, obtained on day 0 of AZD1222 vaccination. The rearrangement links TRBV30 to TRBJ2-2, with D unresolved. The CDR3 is CAWRKGIQMNTGELFF. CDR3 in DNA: TGTGCCTGGAGAAAGGGAATACAGATGAACACCGGGGAGCTGTTTTTT.